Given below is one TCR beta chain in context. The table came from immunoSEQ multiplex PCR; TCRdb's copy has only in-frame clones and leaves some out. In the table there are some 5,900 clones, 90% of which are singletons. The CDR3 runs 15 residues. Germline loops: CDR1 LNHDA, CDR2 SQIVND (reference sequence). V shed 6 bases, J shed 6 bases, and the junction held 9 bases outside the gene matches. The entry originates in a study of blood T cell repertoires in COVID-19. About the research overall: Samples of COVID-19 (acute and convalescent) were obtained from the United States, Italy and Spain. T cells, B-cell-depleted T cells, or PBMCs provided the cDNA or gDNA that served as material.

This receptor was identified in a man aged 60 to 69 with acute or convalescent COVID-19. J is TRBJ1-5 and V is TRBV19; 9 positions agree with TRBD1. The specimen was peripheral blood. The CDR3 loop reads CASRTKGQGGQPQHF. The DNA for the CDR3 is TGTGCCAGTAGAACAAAGGGACAGGGCGGTCAGCCCCAGCATTTT.